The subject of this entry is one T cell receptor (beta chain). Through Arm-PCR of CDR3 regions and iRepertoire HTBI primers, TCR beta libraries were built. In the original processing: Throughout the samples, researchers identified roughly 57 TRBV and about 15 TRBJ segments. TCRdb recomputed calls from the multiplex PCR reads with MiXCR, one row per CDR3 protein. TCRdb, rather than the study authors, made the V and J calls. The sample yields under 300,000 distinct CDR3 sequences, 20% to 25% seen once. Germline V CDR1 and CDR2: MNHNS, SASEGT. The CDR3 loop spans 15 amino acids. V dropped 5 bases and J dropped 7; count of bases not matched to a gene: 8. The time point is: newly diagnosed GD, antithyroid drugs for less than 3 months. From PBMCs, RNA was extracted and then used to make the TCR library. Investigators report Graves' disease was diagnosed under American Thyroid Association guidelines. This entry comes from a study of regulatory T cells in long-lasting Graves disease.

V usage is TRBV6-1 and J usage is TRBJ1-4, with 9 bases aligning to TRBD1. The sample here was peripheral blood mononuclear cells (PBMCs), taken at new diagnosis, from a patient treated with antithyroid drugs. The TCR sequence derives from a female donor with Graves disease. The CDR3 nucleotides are TGTGCCAGCAGTCCCAAGGACAGGGGCCGTGAAAAACTGTTTTTT. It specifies CASSPKDRGREKLFF.